Here is one TCR beta chain with its context. Its target is unknown. Germline values: CDR1 DFQATT, CDR2 SNEGSKA (reference sequence). Trimming stripped 3 bases from V and 6 bases from J, with 18 bases between. The CDR3 sequence is 15 residues long. This specimen belongs to a study of blood T cells in healthy people across ages. Overall study findings and caveats: Roughly linear age-related decline in beta diversity appeared, significant by age approximately 40.

PCR was performed a second time for roughly 6 to 12 cycles using a sample-barcoded 5' primer and a J-beta primer mix. One entry per CDR3 protein, called by TCRdb with MiXCR from the 5' RACE reads. The repertoire holds about 1,500,000 distinct CDR3 sequences, approximately 38% seen once, with approximately 7.9% in the top ten. V gene TRBV20-1 combines with J gene TRBJ2-1; unclear D gene. The receptor's source is a woman aged 18-29 years in good health. Sequencing was performed on blood. The CDR3: CSASRVGVGFNEQFF. The CDR3 region has the DNA TGCAGTGCTAGTAGGGTTGGGGTAGGCTTCAATGAGCAGTTCTTC.